This T cell receptor (beta chain) was recorded in a study of shared clonotypes between healthy human individuals. Trimming removed 3 bases at V and 7 bases at J, with 11 bases between. Per the germline V gene, CDR1 is MRHNA and CDR2 is SNTAGT. CDR3 length: 13 amino acids. Some clones are missing from TCRdb's copy, which holds only in-frame ones; the method was immunoSEQ multiplex PCR. The sample has 1,500,000 or so clones; just under 99% are singletons. The chain is built from TRBV6-4 and TRBJ2-3; D perhaps matches TRBD2 (5 bases). Sequenced sample: naive CD4+ T cells sorted from blood. Described subset: CD45RA+ positively selected. The sequence was obtained from a young man in good health. In DNA form, the CDR3 reads TGTGCCAGCAGTGATTCGACGGGATATACGCAGTATTTT. As protein: CASSDSTGYTQYF.